These T cell receptor beta chains were read from a single sample in a study of T cells after yellow fever vaccination. TCRdb ran MiXCR on the 5' RACE reads and lists one entry per CDR3 protein. The sample contains 200,000 to 250,000 distinct CDR3 sequences, 3% to 4% of which appear only once. Sequenced material: CD4+ T cells sorted from PBMCs, taken 10 days after the yellow fever booster vaccination. These receptors all stem from a man aged 18 to 30 who received the YFV17D yellow fever vaccine. The CDR3 runs from the conserved cysteine through the conserved F or W. A D gene is named only where the DNA matches it firmly. Only part of the rows carry a size: once, few, many, or a class if the clone is expanded.

d_gene	v_gene	j_gene	abundance	CDR3nt	CDR3aa
NA	TRBV6-5	TRBJ2-3	many	TGTGCCAGCAGTTACTTCACGGGCCCCGGGGGACCCTCGGATTTT	CASSYFTGPGGPSDF
NA	TRBV6-2/TRBV6-3	TRBJ2-3	many	TGTGCCAGCCGAGGACTTGGTAGCACAGATACGCAGTATTTT	CASRGLGSTDTQYF
TRBD1	TRBV18	TRBJ2-7	few	TGTGCCAGCTCACCACAGGACAGGGCCCGCGAGCAGTACTTC	CASSPQDRAREQYF
NA	TRBV5-6	TRBJ2-2	few	TGTGCCAGCAGCTTGGAAAGGGACGGGGAGCTGTTTTTT	CASSLERDGELFF
TRBD1	TRBV20-1	TRBJ2-7	many	TGCAGTGCCCGGGACAGGATCTACGAGCAGTACTTC	CSARDRIYEQYF
TRBD1	TRBV6-6	TRBJ1-5	NA	TGTGCCAGCAGAGATACAGGGGGCAATCAGCCCCAGCATTTT	CASRDTGGNQPQHF
NA	TRBV28	TRBJ1-5	many	TGTGCCAGCAGCCCAACCGGAGGGGGGGGCAATCAGCCCCAGCATTTT	CASSPTGGGGNQPQHF
TRBD1	TRBV20-1	TRBJ2-7	many	TGCAGTGCTTCCGGGACAGGGAACAACGAGCAGTACTTC	CSASGTGNNEQYF
NA	TRBV12-3/TRBV12-4	TRBJ1-1	few	TGTGCCAGCAGTTCGGCCCCGAGAGCGGCTTTCTTT	CASSSAPRAAFF
TRBD2	TRBV5-4	TRBJ2-5	NA	TGTGCCAGCAGCGTCATATCGGTCGGGGGGGGAGAGACCCAGTACTTC	CASSVISVGGGETQYF
NA	TRBV5-1	TRBJ2-3	NA	TGCGCCAGCAGCTTATGGGGGGTGGCAGATACGCAGTATTTT	CASSLWGVADTQYF
TRBD1	TRBV6-2/TRBV6-3	TRBJ2-5	few	TGTGCCAGCAGCCCCCGGACAGGGATGCAGACCCAGTACTTC	CASSPRTGMQTQYF
NA	TRBV7-2	TRBJ2-3	many	TGTGCCAGCAGCCGGGACAGCACAGATACGCAGTATTTT	CASSRDSTDTQYF
NA	TRBV6-6	TRBJ1-2	many	TGTGCCAGCAGTTCCACAAGGGGATGGGGCTACACCTTC	CASSSTRGWGYTF
NA	TRBV7-9	TRBJ1-5	few	TGTGCCAGCAGCTTTCCGGATCAGCCCCAGCATTTT	CASSFPDQPQHF
NA	TRBV2	TRBJ2-3	few	TGTGCCAGCAGCCCCCAACGGGGCACAGATACGCAGTATTTT	CASSPQRGTDTQYF
TRBD1	TRBV4-2	TRBJ1-2	few	TGTGCCAGCAGCCGTCCGGGACAGGGACCCTATAACTATGGCTACACCTTC	CASSRPGQGPYNYGYTF
NA	TRBV5-1	TRBJ2-6	NA	TGCGCCAGCAGCTTGGGGGGGGTCCCTGGGGCCAACGTCCTGACTTTC	CASSLGGVPGANVLTF
NA	TRBV12-3/TRBV12-4	TRBJ1-6	few	TGTGCCAGCAGTTTAGGCAGCTTAAATTCACCCCTCCACTTT	CASSLGSLNSPLHF
NA	TRBV12-3/TRBV12-4	TRBJ1-2	many	TGTGCCAGCAGTTTACCCAGGGGTGCCTATGGCTACACCTTC	CASSLPRGAYGYTF
NA	TRBV10-3	TRBJ1-1	many	TGTGCCATCAGTGCGCGTCTTGACACTGAAGCTTTCTTT	CAISARLDTEAFF
NA	TRBV5-6	TRBJ2-3	few	TGTGCCAGCAGCTTGGATCGGCGGGACCTCGCCCCCAAAGATACGCAGTATTTT	CASSLDRRDLAPKDTQYF
NA	TRBV5-4	TRBJ2-3	NA	TGTGCCAGCAGCTTGCCGAAACAGGGCCCAGATACGCAGTATTTT	CASSLPKQGPDTQYF
TRBD1	TRBV5-6	TRBJ1-2	NA	TGTGCCAGCAGCTTCCCTCGGACAGGGACTCGACTCTATGGCTACACCTTC	CASSFPRTGTRLYGYTF
NA	TRBV5-8	TRBJ1-5	NA	TGTGCCAGCAGCCCGTCCCGAAATCAGCCCCAGCATTTT	CASSPSRNQPQHF
TRBD2	TRBV20-1	TRBJ2-3	few	TGCAGTGCTCCCCGGGGGGGGCCCACAGATACGCAGTATTTT	CSAPRGGPTDTQYF
NA	TRBV3-1	TRBJ2-5	few	TGTGCCAGCAGCCAAATACCACAAGAGACCCAGTACTTC	CASSQIPQETQYF
NA	TRBV19	TRBJ1-5	many	TGTGCCACCTGGGAGTCGGGCCGTTCCCCAAATCAGCCCCAGCATTTT	CATWESGRSPNQPQHF
NA	TRBV10-3	TRBJ1-1	many	TGTGCCATCAGTGAGGACGGTGGCGATGGAACTGAAGCTTTCTTT	CAISEDGGDGTEAFF
NA	TRBV30	TRBJ1-2	many	TGTGCCTGGACTCCCCTCCCCAGCAAGTACTATGGCTACACCTTC	CAWTPLPSKYYGYTF
NA	TRBV10-3	TRBJ1-5	many	TGTGCCATCAGTGAGGTGGATCAGCCCCAGCATTTT	CAISEVDQPQHF
NA	TRBV4-1	TRBJ1-2	NA	TGCGCCAGCAGCCAGCTACAGACAGGCTCCTATGGCTACACCTTC	CASSQLQTGSYGYTF
TRBD1	TRBV7-8	TRBJ1-2	many	TGTGCCAGCAGCAACCGGCCCCCGACAGGGGAAATCTCTCCCTTC	CASSNRPPTGEISPF
TRBD1	TRBV5-1	TRBJ2-6	many	TGCGCCAGCAGCTTACCGACAGGGGGCGGTGGGGCCAACGTCCTGACTTTC	CASSLPTGGGGANVLTF
TRBD1	TRBV28	TRBJ1-1	many	TGTGCCAGCAGTTTGGGGGACAGGGAGGGGTCTGAAGCTTTCTTT	CASSLGDREGSEAFF
NA	TRBV6-5	TRBJ2-3	many	TGTGCCAGCGCCAAACGTCCCCTCACAGATACGCAGTATTTT	CASAKRPLTDTQYF
NA	TRBV12-3/TRBV12-4	TRBJ1-6	few	TGTGCCAGCAGCCCCGGCAGGGGAAATTCACCCCTCCACTTT	CASSPGRGNSPLHF
TRBD2	TRBV7-2	TRBJ2-2	many	TGTGCCAGCAGCTCTTTGGGACTAGCGGGGAAGAACACCGGGGAGCTGTTTTTT	CASSSLGLAGKNTGELFF
NA	TRBV2	TRBJ1-1	few	TGTGCCAGCAGTGAATCTCTAGGAGCTTTCTTT	CASSESLGAFF
NA	TRBV7-2	TRBJ2-5	many	TGTGCCAGCAGCTCCACTAGGTACCAAGAGACCCAGTACTTC	CASSSTRYQETQYF
NA	TRBV5-1	TRBJ2-3	NA	TGCGCCAGCAGCTTGACGGGGCTACGCACAGATACGCAGTATTTT	CASSLTGLRTDTQYF
TRBD1	TRBV4-3	TRBJ2-7	many	TGCGCCAGTTCCCGGGACAGAGACTACGAGCAGTACTTC	CASSRDRDYEQYF
TRBD1	TRBV29-1	TRBJ2-1	NA	TGCAGCGCAGGACAGGGGACCCTCAATGAGCAGTTCTTC	CSAGQGTLNEQFF
NA	TRBV12-3/TRBV12-4	TRBJ2-5	many	TGTGCCAGCAAAGGTCAGATGACCCAAGAGACCCAGTACTTC	CASKGQMTQETQYF
NA	TRBV18	TRBJ2-1	few	TGTGCCAGCTCAACCATCGATTGGGATGAGCAGTTCTTC	CASSTIDWDEQFF